The sequence of this T cell receptor beta chain was determined in a study of T cells in Graves' hyperthyroidism and ophthalmopathy. This clonotype was counted ten times or more. Exclusion followed for patients with uncontrolled infection, other autoimmune disease, pregnancy or lactation. The V gene end was trimmed by 4 bases and the J gene end by 2 bases; junction bases not matched to a gene: 10. The V gene's germline CDR1 is DFQATT and CDR2 SNEGSKA (reference sequence). The CDR3 covers 16 residues. Authors of the study amplified TCR beta CDR3 regions from RNA transcripts. Researchers ran a first-round RT-PCR on the TCR CDR3 using the HTBI primer set. Each CDR3 protein is one row after TCRdb ran MiXCR on the multiplex PCR reads. The table includes fewer than 700,000 distinct CDR3 sequences, 15% to 20% detected once.

Sequencing used blood. The genes are TRBV20-1 and TRBJ2-7; 11 bases fit TRBD1. The origin of this receptor is a woman aged 30 to 39 with Graves' hyperthyroidism. As DNA, the CDR3 is TGCAGTGCTACCTCCCCCGGGACAGGGGGTACCTACGAGCAGTACTTC. Translating it yields CSATSPGTGGTYEQYF.